The 30 T cell receptor beta chains below come from one sample, sequenced in a study of cytomegalovirus exposure and HLA in healthy donors (dated by TCRdb to the late 2010s). To prepare the library, the immunoSEQ multiplex PCR assay was applied. For the multiplex PCR, a mixture combining 60 forward primers for TCR Vbeta segments and 13 reverse primers for TCR Jbeta segments was used. Imported from immuneACCESS, the table was reduced by TCRdb to in-frame sequences with V and J called. These copies leave out some clones; in studies compared against another copy, an unresolved V gene accounts for under half, and the cause of the remainder is not known. This sample has about 89,000 clones in its table, and roughly 76% of those were observed once. The ten most abundant clones make up 1.4% of the sample. The material sequenced was PBMCs. Receptors originate from a male donor in good health and CMV-seronegative.

The rearrangement links TRBV11-2 to TRBJ2-5; 7 bases map to TRBD2. The assigned J gene may be wrong: the sequence end matches TRBJ2-7 better. This CDR3 region has 16 residues. Germline CDR1 SGHAT, CDR2 FQNNGV. Here the CDR3 DNA reads TGTGCCAGCAGCTTAGATTCGGTCGGGAGGCACTACGAGCAGTACTTC. It is translated as CASSLDSVGRHYEQYF.

The chain carries TRBV27 and TRBJ2-3, with 8 bases that match TRBD1. V gave up 5 bases and J gave up 2 bases; unmatched junction bases: 6. CDR3 length equals 15 residues. Per the germline V gene, CDR1 is MNHEY and CDR2 is SMNVEV (reference sequence). The CDR3 coding sequence is TGTGCCAGCAGTCTGACAGGGGTTAACACAGATACGCAGTATTTT. Translation gives CASSLTGVNTDTQYF.

This clone occurred once. The rearrangement joins TRBV28 to TRBJ1-2; a possible D gene is TRBD1 (5 bases). Trimming left V 5 bases short and J 4 bases short, with 17 bases between. CDR1 MDHEN and CDR2 SYDVKM come from the germline V gene. The CDR3 sequence is 15 residues long. The CDR3 loop is CASSAWGGFGYGYTF. The CDR3 DNA reads as TGTGCCAGCAGTGCTTGGGGGGGGTTTGGCTATGGCTACACCTTC.

This clone was seen only a few times. The rearrangement uses TRBV18 and TRBJ2-7, with 12 bases identical to TRBD1. J was trimmed by 6 bases and V by 1 base; bases with no gene match: 7. The CDR3 loop spans 16 amino acids. Germline V gene sequence: CDR1 KGHSH, CDR2 LQKENI. CDR3 residues: CASSPLGQGALVEQYF. The CDR3 DNA sequence: TGTGCCAGCTCACCACTGGGACAGGGGGCTTTGGTCGAGCAGTACTTC. The full variable domain, completed using reference TRBV18 and TRBJ2-7, is NAGVMQNPRHLVRRRGQEARLRCSPMKGHSHVYWYRQLPEEGLKFMVYLQKENIIDESGMPKERFSAEFPKEGPSILRIQQVVRGDSAAYFCASSPLGQGALVEQYFGPGTRLTVT.

The V and J genes are TRBV25-1 and TRBJ2-5; 7 nucleotides agree with TRBD2. CDR3 size: 13 residues. Germline V gene data show CDR1 as MGHDK and CDR2 as SYGVNS. V was pared by 10 bases and J by 5 bases, with 10 bases of the junction left unmatched. DNA of the CDR3: TGTGCCACGACTGGGGGGGGATGGGAGACCCAGTACTTC. Amino acids: CATTGGGWETQYF.

This clone was found once. V usage is TRBV7-2 and J usage is TRBJ2-7; TRBD2 matches at 14 bases. The CDR3 has 14 residues. Per the germline V gene, CDR1 is SGHTA and CDR2 is FQGNSA. Trimming removed 4 bases from V and 6 bases from J; junction bases left unmatched: 2. The CDR3 sequence is CASSSGLAGVEQYF. In DNA, the CDR3 is TGTGCCAGCAGCTCGGGACTAGCGGGAGTCGAGCAGTACTTC.

This clone was recorded once. The chain has TRBV28 and TRBJ2-1, with a weak D call TRBD2 (5 bases). V lost 7 bases and J 0 bases, leaving 10 bases between the germline ends. Germline values: CDR1 MDHEN, CDR2 SYDVKM. This CDR3 comprises 14 residues. In DNA, the CDR3 is TGTGCCAGCACGGGAATGGGCTCCTACAATGAGCAGTTCTTC. It encodes CASTGMGSYNEQFF.

The V and J genes are TRBV19 and TRBJ2-1, with D unclear. The V end lost 7 bases, the J end lost 6 bases, and 10 bases lay between the germline ends. Germline CDR1 and CDR2: LNHDA and SQIVND (reference sequence). The CDR3 has 12 residues. In DNA form, the CDR3 reads TGTGCCAGTACTCTTGCCGGCAATGAGCAGTTCTTC. It is translated as CASTLAGNEQFF.

The gene calls are TRBV7-9 and TRBJ1-1, with 11 bases that match TRBD1. CDR1 is SEHNR, CDR2 FQNEAQ, per germline (reference sequence). This CDR3 has 15 residues. The ends lost 4 bases at V and 3 bases at J; junction bases unmatched: 4. The CDR3 loop reads CASSSRTGGYTEAFF. The CDR3 bases are TGTGCCAGCAGCTCCCGGACAGGGGGCTACACTGAAGCTTTCTTT.

The sample holds one count of this clone. The V and J genes are TRBV7-8 and TRBJ1-1; D call uncertain. This CDR3 contains 13 residues. Per the germline V gene, CDR1 is SGHVS and CDR2 is FQNEAQ. Trimming pared 1 base from V and 6 bases from J, leaving 9 bases between. The CDR3 here is CASSLGRESEAFF. CDR3 nucleotide sequence: TGTGCCAGCAGCTTAGGGAGGGAATCTGAAGCTTTCTTT.

The V gene is TRBV7-2, the J gene TRBJ1-4; a weak D match, TRBD1 (5 bases). Germline-derived CDR1 and CDR2 are SGHTA and FQGNSA. With 3 bases removed from V and 8 bases from J, the gap between germline ends came to 13 bases. CDR3 length: 14 residues. DNA for the CDR3: TGTGCCAGCAGCTTGGCAGGGACTAGGGAAAAACTGTTTTTT. It specifies CASSLAGTREKLFF.

The chain employs TRBV5-1 and TRBJ2-3; no clear D. CDR1 is SGHRS and CDR2 is YFSETQ in the germline V gene. There are 15 residues in the CDR3. Between the trimmed V and J ends, which lost 1 base and 3 bases, there was a span of 12 bases. The CDR3 sequence: CASSLFLKRTDTQYF. The CDR3, as DNA: TGCGCCAGCAGCTTGTTTTTAAAGCGAACAGATACGCAGTATTTT.

The V and J genes are TRBV10-3 and TRBJ2-7; D is possibly TRBD2 (6 bases). V lost 6 bases and J 8 bases, leaving 20 bases between the germline ends. The CDR3 loop spans 14 amino acids. CDR1 and CDR2 from the germline V gene are ENHRY and SYGVKD. CDR3 coding DNA: TGTGCCATCAGATCCGGGACTTTACCTACGAAGCAGTACTTC. Protein product: CAIRSGTLPTKQYF.

This chain uses TRBV19 with TRBJ1-2; 8 bases match TRBD1. Germline assignment: CDR1 LNHDA and CDR2 SQIVND (reference sequence). The CDR3 spans 15 residues. J gave up 4 bases and V 6 bases, and 10 bases lay outside the gene matches. CDR3 sequence (DNA): TGTGCCAGTAGCGTTGACAGGGGACGTGGCTATGGCTACACCTTC. Protein: CASSVDRGRGYGYTF.

This clone was observed a single time. The rearrangement joins TRBV6-1 to TRBJ2-3, with TRBD1 matching 9 bases. V dropped 8 bases and J dropped 2; count of bases not matched to a gene: 5. Germline CDR1 MNHNS, CDR2 SASEGT. This CDR3 has 14 amino acids. This CDR3 reads CASLIQGATDTQYF. As DNA, the CDR3 is TGTGCCAGCTTGATACAGGGGGCCACAGATACGCAGTATTTT.

The rearrangement joins TRBV5-1 to TRBJ2-3; the D gene is possibly TRBD1 (6 bases). V lost 5 bases and J 6 bases, leaving 13 bases between the germline ends. This CDR3 is built from 13 residues. Germline V lookup: CDR1 SGHRS, CDR2 YFSETQ. The CDR3 sequence: CASRLGGIDTQYF. The CDR3 DNA reads as TGCGCCAGCAGACTAGGGGGTATTGATACGCAGTATTTT.

The chain employs TRBV2 and TRBJ1-1, with TRBD1 as a possible D gene (5 bases). The CDR3 spans 15 residues. In germline, CDR1 is SNHLY, CDR2 FYNNEI. V was pared by 8 bases and J by 0 bases, with 16 bases between. CDR3 bases: TGTGCCAGCGATCGCCAGGGAACTCTGAACACTGAAGCTTTCTTT. Its protein product is CASDRQGTLNTEAFF.

The rearrangement uses TRBV7-2 and TRBJ1-3; the match to TRBD1 covers 11 bases. There are 19 residues in the CDR3. The junction had 13 bases not matched to a gene; V was cut back by 5 bases and J by 1 base. Germline V CDR1 and CDR2: SGHTA, FQGNSA. Here the CDR3 DNA reads TGTGCCAGCAGCCAGGCCGGGACAGGGGGAATGAGGTCTGGAAACACCATATATTTT. It translates to CASSQAGTGGMRSGNTIYF. The whole variable domain, filled in from reference TRBV7-2 and TRBJ1-3, reads GAGVSQSPSNKVTEKGKDVELRCDPISGHTALYWYRQSLGQGLEFLIYFQGNSAPDKSGLPSDRFSAERTGGSVSTLTIQRTQQEDSAVYLCASSQAGTGGMRSGNTIYFGEGSWLTVV.

This clone was seen a handful of times. The chain joins TRBV5-6 to TRBJ1-5; possible D gene TRBD1, 6 bases. The CDR3 is made up of 15 amino acids. The V end was cut by 0 bases, the J end by 11 bases, with 18 bases between. Germline values: CDR1 SGHDT, CDR2 YYEEEE. DNA for the CDR3: TGTGCCAGCAGCTTGGCCGGGTCAGGGGAGATGGCCCAGCATTTT. Residues: CASSLAGSGEMAQHF.

V usage is TRBV28 and J usage is TRBJ2-7, with TRBD1 as a possible D gene (6 bases). The germline V gene encodes CDR1 MDHEN and CDR2 SYDVKM. V was clipped by 8 bases and J by 4 bases, with 9 bases between them. The CDR3 is 11 amino acids. CDR3 sequence: CASLGTYEQYF. CDR3 coding DNA: TGTGCCAGCTTGGGGACATACGAGCAGTACTTC.

The chain couples TRBV5-6 to TRBJ1-2; D may be TRBD1 (5 bases). CDR1 and CDR2 (germline): SGHDT, YYEEEE. Trimming took 4 bases from V and 2 from J, leaving 12 bases between them. The CDR3 covers 14 residues. CDR3 protein: CASSPVTENYGYTF. For the CDR3, the DNA is TGTGCCAGCAGCCCGGTGACAGAGAACTATGGCTACACCTTC.

The CDR3 bases are TGTGCCAGCAGCTTCGGGGGGGCCCCAGATACGCAGTATTTT. It codes for CASSFGGAPDTQYF. The chain recombines TRBV7-3 with TRBJ2-3; 8 nucleotides agree with TRBD2. The CDR3 is made up of 14 amino acids. V lost 3 bases, J lost 4 bases, and 3 bases stayed unmatched. Germline loops: CDR1 SGHTA, CDR2 FQGTGA.

This chain connects TRBV2 to TRBJ2-2; 7 bases map to TRBD2. Unmatched junction bases numbered 2, after V lost 3 bases and J lost 4 bases. CDR3 length: 14 amino acids. Germline CDR1 is SNHLY and CDR2 is FYNNEI. This CDR3 is CASSEGRVTGELFF. The CDR3 nucleotides are TGTGCCAGCAGTGAGGGGAGGGTCACCGGGGAGCTGTTTTTT.

This sequence joins TRBV10-3 and TRBJ1-2, with D perhaps matching TRBD1 (5 bases). This CDR3 region has 13 residues. Germline CDR1 and CDR2: ENHRY and SYGVKD. Deletions cut 2 bases from V and 4 bases from J, with 8 bases between. The CDR3 loop reads CAISEGRVYGYTF. CDR3 in DNA: TGTGCCATCAGTGAGGGCAGGGTCTATGGCTACACCTTC.

The rearrangement links TRBV7-2 to TRBJ2-3; a possible D gene is TRBD2 (5 bases). The germline V and J ends were trimmed by 1 base and 1 base, with 9 bases remaining between them. The CDR3 runs to 15 residues. Per the germline V gene, CDR1 is SGHTA and CDR2 is FQGNSA. Written as DNA, the CDR3 is TGTGCCAGCAGCTTAGGGGTCGGGGGCACAGATACGCAGTATTTT. Translated: CASSLGVGGTDTQYF.

This clone turned up a few times. Mismatch with germline at one junction end may stem from a read error. V and J are TRBV7-2 and TRBJ1-4; a possible D gene is TRBD1 (5 bases). Germline V gene data show CDR1 as SGHTA and CDR2 as FQGNSA. This CDR3 comprises 14 residues. CDR3 amino acids: CASSVASRAEKLFF. CDR3 coding DNA: TGTGCCAGCAGCGTAGCCTCCAGGGCTGAAAAACTGTTTTTT.

The CDR3 spells CASSLVLPTGGSYNEQFF. CDR3 in DNA: TGTGCCAGCAGCTTAGTCCTCCCGACAGGGGGCTCCTACAATGAGCAGTTCTTC. The V gene is TRBV7-9, the J gene TRBJ2-1, with 9 bases aligning to TRBD1. Germline V CDR1 and CDR2: SEHNR, FQNEAQ (reference sequence). Unmatched junction bases numbered 7, after V lost 1 base and J lost 0 bases. The CDR3 loop spans 18 amino acids.

The V call is TRBV6-6, the J call TRBJ2-1; D may be TRBD1 (6 bases). CDR1 MNHNY and CDR2 SVGAGI come from the germline V gene (reference sequence). V lost 4 bases, J lost 0 bases, and 13 bases lay in between. The CDR3 has 16 residues. CDR3 in amino acids: CASSSPATGSYNEQFF. Here the CDR3 DNA reads TGTGCCAGCAGTTCTCCAGCGACAGGCTCCTACAATGAGCAGTTCTTC.

This clone was recorded only once. This chain uses TRBV7-9 with TRBJ1-3, with TRBD1 matching over 7 bases. Looked up from germline, CDR1 is SEHNR and CDR2 is FQNEAQ (reference sequence). The CDR3 length is 17 residues. V lost 3 bases to trimming and J lost 5 bases; unmatched junction nucleotides: 13. Here the CDR3 reads CASSFLPGTADRNTIYF. CDR3 DNA: TGTGCCAGCAGCTTCCTACCCGGGACAGCAGATCGAAACACCATATATTTT.

The chain carries TRBV6-6 and TRBJ1-2, with TRBD1 as a possible D gene (5 bases). CDR1 is MNHNY and CDR2 is SVGAGI in the germline V gene (reference sequence). The CDR3 is 13 residues long. Trimming took off 2 bases at V and 8 bases at J, with 12 bases between the two ends. CDR3 DNA sequence: TGTGCCAGCAGTTACAGGGATCGGGGGGGCTACACCTTC. Its translation: CASSYRDRGGYTF.